These 30 T cell receptor beta chains were sequenced from one sample in a study of early T cells in non-severe SARS-CoV-2 infection. TCRdb recomputed calls from the 5' RACE reads with MiXCR, one row per CDR3 protein. The sample contains under 85,000 distinct CDR3 sequences, roughly 13% of which appear only once. The specimen sequenced was whole blood. These receptors all stem from an adult who was a healthcare worker with PCR-confirmed SARS-CoV-2 infection or an uninfected control (not recorded which).

This clonotype was counted only a few times. The V gene is TRBV6-6, the J gene TRBJ2-1; a possible D gene is TRBD2 (5 bases). Germline V gene sequence: CDR1 MNHNY, CDR2 SVGAGI (reference sequence). V was pared by 0 bases and J by 2 bases, with 8 bases between. There are 15 residues in the CDR3. Written as DNA, the CDR3 is TGTGCCAGCAGTTACTCAGGGAGCCCCTACAATGAGCAGTTCTTC. Translation gives CASSYSGSPYNEQFF.

In this sample, this clonotype turned up a few times. The chain joins TRBV5-4 to TRBJ2-7, with D perhaps matching TRBD2 (6 bases). This CDR3 comprises 17 residues. CDR1 is SGHNT, CDR2 YYREEE, per germline (reference sequence). Trimming cost V 2 bases and J 6 bases, with 24 bases left between them. The CDR3 region is CASSLGPSAAGTGEQYF. The CDR3 DNA is TGTGCCAGCAGCTTAGGCCCTTCGGCGGCGGGGACCGGCGAGCAGTACTTC.

The table lists this clonotype with a few counts. The genes are TRBV7-6 and TRBJ1-5; D is undetermined. Germline V CDR1 and CDR2: SGHVS, FNYEAQ. The CDR3 is made up of 12 amino acids. With 2 bases removed from V and 7 bases from J, the gap between germline ends came to 6 bases. In DNA form, the CDR3 reads TGTGCCAGCAGCTTAAGAGGGCAGCCCCAGCATTTT. Its protein product is CASSLRGQPQHF.

Many counts were recorded for this clonotype. The chain carries TRBV7-8 and TRBJ2-4; 7 nucleotides match TRBD2. This CDR3 spans 16 amino acids. The V gene's germline CDR1 is SGHVS and CDR2 FQNEAQ. V was pared by 5 bases and J by 6 bases, with 13 bases of the junction left unmatched. CDR3 DNA: TGTGCCAGCAGCCCCTTCGATCTAGCGGTGGGAAACATTCAGTACTTC. It yields the protein CASSPFDLAVGNIQYF.

This clonotype appeared a few times. The chain uses TRBV9 and TRBJ2-1, with 7 bases aligning to TRBD1. The junction had 3 bases not matched to a gene; V was cut back by 3 bases and J by 9 bases. Germline V gives CDR1 SGDLS, CDR2 YYNGEE. CDR3 length: 12 residues. The CDR3 nucleotides are TGTGCCAGCAGCGCTACAGGGGTTGAGCAGTTCTTC. Translation gives CASSATGVEQFF. The variable domain in full, completed from reference TRBV9 and TRBJ2-1, reads DSGVTQTPKHLITATGQRVTLRCSPRSGDLSVYWYQQSLDQGLQFLIQYYNGEERAKGNILERFSAQQFPDLHSELNLSSLELGDSALYFCASSATGVEQFFGPGTRLTVL.

CDR3 loop: CASSLFASSPLHF. The CDR3 nucleotides read TGTGCCAGCAGCTTATTCGCTAGTTCACCCCTCCACTTT. This sequence joins TRBV7-3 and TRBJ1-6; no firm D call. This CDR3 spans 13 amino acids. CDR1 is SGHTA, CDR2 FQGTGA, per germline. Trimming took off 2 bases at V and 9 bases at J, with 8 bases between the two ends.

The sample holds a few counts of this clonotype. The J gene is TRBJ2-1, the V gene TRBV5-4, with a tentative D call TRBD2 (8 bases). Trimming removed 1 base from V and 9 bases from J, with 14 bases in between. The CDR3 spans 14 residues. Germline V CDR1 and CDR2: SGHNT, YYREEE (reference sequence). The chain's CDR3 is CASSLIGGDSEQFF. CDR3 sequence (DNA): TGTGCCAGCAGCTTGATCGGGGGGGACAGTGAGCAGTTCTTC.

This clonotype has only a few counts. This chain links TRBV9 with TRBJ2-1; D might be TRBD1 or TRBD2, each matching 6 bases. CDR3 length equals 15 residues. V shed 4 bases and J shed 0 bases, with 11 bases lying between them. Germline assignment: CDR1 SGDLS and CDR2 YYNGEE. The CDR3 nucleotides are TGTGCCAGCAGCACGGGGGCTCACTCCTACAATGAGCAGTTCTTC. It encodes CASSTGAHSYNEQFF. Supplemented by reference TRBV9 and TRBJ2-1, the full variable domain reads DSGVTQTPKHLITATGQRVTLRCSPRSGDLSVYWYQQSLDQGLQFLIQYYNGEERAKGNILERFSAQQFPDLHSELNLSSLELGDSALYFCASSTGAHSYNEQFFGPGTRLTVL.

This clonotype was seen at least ten times. V gene TRBV11-2 combines with J gene TRBJ1-1; 10 positions match TRBD1. The germline gives CDR1 SGHAT, CDR2 FQNNGV. This CDR3 region has 16 residues. Losses at the gene ends were 5 bases for V and 4 bases for J; bases not matched to a gene: 10. The CDR3 spells CASSRRGTGASTEAFF. CDR3 coding DNA: TGTGCCAGCAGCCGACGGGGGACAGGGGCGAGCACTGAAGCTTTCTTT.

The rearrangement joins TRBV6-1 to TRBJ2-1; D is possibly TRBD1 (6 bases). The V gene's germline CDR1 is MNHNS and CDR2 SASEGT. This CDR3 region has 13 residues. V dropped 7 bases and J dropped 8 bases, with 15 bases sitting between them. The CDR3 bases are TGTGCCAGCACTTCTTTAGGGGGATATGAGCAGTTCTTC. Protein sequence: CASTSLGGYEQFF.

This clonotype was observed a few times. The CDR3 DNA reads as TGTGCCAGCTCGCCAATCCCCGGGACAGGGGGTCTGAGCGAGCAGTACTTC. Its translation is CASSPIPGTGGLSEQYF. The gene calls are TRBV18 and TRBJ2-7; TRBD1 matches 11 bases. V shed 6 bases, J shed 6 bases, and the junction held 16 bases outside the gene matches. CDR3 length: 17 residues. Germline CDR1 and CDR2: KGHSH and LQKENI.

Notes on this clonotype: Germline is not matched at one junction end, which may reflect a read error. This chain uses TRBV13 with TRBJ1-3, with D maybe TRBD1 (5 bases). Germline CDR1 reads PRHDT; CDR2 reads FYEKMQ (reference sequence). The CDR3 is 15 residues long. In nucleotides, the CDR3 is TGTGCCAGCAGCTCGACAGCGAGCTCTGAAAACACCATATATTTT. Amino acids: CASSSTASSENTIYF. The variable domain in full, completed from reference TRBV13 and TRBJ1-3, reads AAGVIQSPRHLIKEKRETATLKCYPIPRHDTVYWYQQGPGQDPQFLISFYEKMQSDKGSIPDRFSAQQFSDYHSELNMSSLELGDSALYFCASSSTASSENTIYFGEGSWLTVV.

In its sample, this clonotype was seen many times. The chain is built from TRBV6-2 or TRBV6-3 and TRBJ2-1; 9 nucleotides line up with TRBD2. This CDR3 has 14 residues. The germline V gene encodes CDR1 MNHEY and CDR2 SVGEGT. V lost 6 bases and J lost 10; bases outside the gene matches: 10. The CDR3 DNA sequence: TGTGCCAGCAGGCCCATGGCGGGGGGGCTGGAGCAGTTCTTC. It codes for CASRPMAGGLEQFF.

The rearrangement links TRBV5-1 to TRBJ1-4, with 7 bases lining up with TRBD1. This CDR3 is built from 15 residues. Trimming at V came to 0 bases and at J to 8 bases, leaving 7 bases not matched to a gene. CDR1 and CDR2 (germline): SGHRS, YFSETQ. CDR3 loop: CASSLVRGAREKLFF. In nucleotides, the CDR3 is TGCGCCAGCAGCTTGGTCAGGGGGGCCAGGGAAAAACTGTTTTTT.

This clonotype was counted many times. This chain connects TRBV6-6 to TRBJ2-2; TRBD2 agrees at 7 bases. In germline, CDR1 is MNHNY, CDR2 SVGAGI (reference sequence). The V segment lost 7 bases and the J segment 6 bases; nucleotides outside the gene matches: 8. This CDR3 spans 14 amino acids. CDR3 bases: TGTGCCAGCATCCGGACTAGTCTCGCCGGGGAGCTGTTTTTT. Translating gives CASIRTSLAGELFF.

The table lists this clonotype with a few counts. This may arise from a read error, as a much more abundant clone is one base away. The V call is TRBV19, the J call TRBJ1-4; D possibly corresponds to TRBD1 (5 bases). Germline assignment: CDR1 LNHDA and CDR2 SQIVND (reference sequence). This CDR3 comprises 13 residues. Trimming cost V 9 bases and J 5 bases, with 13 bases left between them. The CDR3 region has the DNA TGTGCCAGCTCACAGGACAACAATGAAAAACTGTTTTTT. Encoded protein: CASSQDNNEKLFF.

The chain joins TRBV7-9 to TRBJ1-5; no clear D. The V and J ends lost 4 bases and 6 bases respectively, with 10 bases between them. Germline V gives CDR1 SEHNR, CDR2 FQNEAQ (reference sequence). The CDR3 covers 13 residues. The CDR3 region is CASSSAGPQPQHF. DNA of the CDR3: TGTGCCAGCAGCTCCGCGGGTCCTCAGCCCCAGCATTTT.

The rearrangement uses TRBV3-1 and TRBJ1-1; D uncertain. Trimming took 3 bases from V and 0 from J, leaving 11 bases between them. CDR3 length equals 15 residues. Germline values: CDR1 LGHDT, CDR2 YNNKEL (reference sequence). The CDR3 protein is CASSHRVRLNTEAFF. Written as DNA, the CDR3 is TGTGCCAGCAGCCATCGGGTCCGCTTGAACACTGAAGCTTTCTTT. The whole variable domain, filled in from reference TRBV3-1 and TRBJ1-1, reads DTAVSQTPKYLVTQMGNDKSIKCEQNLGHDTMYWYKQDSKKFLKIMFSYNNKELIINETVPNRFSPKSPDKAHLNLHINSLELGDSAVYFCASSHRVRLNTEAFFGQGTRLTVV.

This clonotype has just a few counts. The DNA of the CDR3 is TGTGCCAGCAGTTTAACGGGGACCGCAGATACGCAGTATTTT. Amino acids: CASSLTGTADTQYF. The gene calls are TRBV27 and TRBJ2-3, with D possibly being TRBD1 or TRBD2 (5 bases each). V was cut by 2 bases and J by 4 bases, with 10 bases left in between. CDR1 is MNHEY, CDR2 SMNVEV, per germline (reference sequence). The CDR3 totals 14 residues.

The V gene is TRBV7-2, the J gene TRBJ2-1; D ambiguous. This CDR3 has 13 amino acids. V gave up 5 bases and J gave up 6 bases, with 11 bases separating them. CDR1 and CDR2 (germline): SGHTA, FQGNSA. CDR3 nucleotide sequence: TGTGCCAGCAGCAGGGTTTTCTCCAATGAGCAGTTCTTC. Its translation is CASSRVFSNEQFF.

This clonotype showed up just a few times. The chain has TRBV28 and TRBJ1-2, with 9 bases aligning to TRBD1. V gave up 6 bases and J gave up 4 bases; unmatched junction bases: 9. Germline V gene data show CDR1 as MDHEN and CDR2 as SYDVKM. The CDR3 length is 15 residues. The DNA of the CDR3 is TGTGCCAGCAGCCGGGACAGGGTCGTCGTCTATGGCTACACCTTC. Encoded protein: CASSRDRVVVYGYTF.

The chain has TRBV11-2 and TRBJ2-1; 13 bases align to TRBD2. The CDR3 loop spans 20 amino acids. V was pared by 3 bases and J by 7 bases, with 18 bases of the junction left unmatched. Germline V gene sequence: CDR1 SGHAT, CDR2 FQNNGV. The CDR3 loop reads CASSFLLGTSGDSATNEQFF. CDR3 in DNA: TGTGCCAGCAGCTTCCTCCTCGGGACTAGCGGGGATTCAGCCACGAATGAGCAGTTCTTC.

At least ten counts were recorded for this clonotype. This chain joins TRBV28 and TRBJ1-6; maybe TRBD1 (6 bases). V was pared by 4 bases and J by 8 bases, with 9 bases between. The germline gives CDR1 MDHEN, CDR2 SYDVKM. The CDR3 covers 13 residues. CDR3 residues: CASSSPGDSPLHF. The CDR3 bases are TGTGCCAGCAGTTCCCCAGGGGATTCACCCCTCCACTTT.

This chain links TRBV19 with TRBJ1-4; D remains ambiguous. Looked up from germline, CDR1 is LNHDA and CDR2 is SQIVND (reference sequence). Trimming removed 11 bases from V and 6 bases from J, with 16 bases in between. The CDR3 totals 13 residues. The CDR3 region is CASEARIDEKLFF. The CDR3 DNA follows: TGTGCCTCGGAGGCGCGAATAGATGAAAAACTGTTTTTT.

This chain joins TRBV2 and TRBJ2-3; D might be TRBD1 (7 bases). Trimming shortened V by 4 bases and J by 0 bases, and 11 bases separated the two germline ends. CDR1 and CDR2 from the germline V gene are SNHLY and FYNNEI. The CDR3 loop spans 15 amino acids. The CDR3 reads CASSGGTASTDTQYF. The CDR3 DNA follows: TGTGCCAGCAGTGGCGGGACAGCTAGCACAGATACGCAGTATTTT. The complete variable domain, with remaining parts taken from reference TRBV2 and TRBJ2-3, reads EPEVTQTPSHQVTQMGQEVILRCVPISNHLYFYWYRQILGQKVEFLVSFYNNEISEKSEIFDDQFSVERPDGSNFTLKIRSTKLEDSAMYFCASSGGTASTDTQYFGPGTRLTVL.

The V call is TRBV11-2, the J call TRBJ2-5, with TRBD2 matching over 7 bases. There are 16 residues in the CDR3. V lost 4 bases to trimming and J lost 1 base; unmatched junction nucleotides: 9. Germline V lookup: CDR1 SGHAT, CDR2 FQNNGV. CDR3 protein: CASSSPWRGTQETQYF. DNA for the CDR3: TGTGCCAGCAGCTCCCCATGGCGGGGGACCCAAGAGACCCAGTACTTC.

This rearrangement joins TRBV6-5 to TRBJ1-5; 12 bases match TRBD1. This CDR3 comprises 13 residues. V lost 8 bases, J lost 5 bases, and 1 base stayed unmatched. CDR1 is MNHEY, CDR2 SVGAGI, per germline. Written as DNA, the CDR3 is TGTGCCAGCGGGACAGGGGGCTATCAGCCCCAGCATTTT. Translated: CASGTGGYQPQHF.

This clonotype came up once. This chain joins TRBV7-2 and TRBJ1-2; unclear D gene. The ends were cut back, 3 bases at V and 3 bases at J, with 8 bases in the middle. The germline V gene encodes CDR1 SGHTA and CDR2 FQGNSA. The CDR3 is made up of 13 amino acids. CDR3 sequence (DNA): TGTGCCAGCAGCTTCCTCCTTGACTATGGCTACACCTTC. This codes for CASSFLLDYGYTF. The entire variable domain, with the rest obtained from reference TRBV7-2 and TRBJ1-2, is as follows: GAGVSQSPSNKVTEKGKDVELRCDPISGHTALYWYRQSLGQGLEFLIYFQGNSAPDKSGLPSDRFSAERTGGSVSTLTIQRTQQEDSAVYLCASSFLLDYGYTFGSGTRLTVV.

The table lists this clonotype with a few counts. This sequence joins TRBV7-2 and TRBJ1-4; TRBD1 matches at 7 bases. The CDR3 totals 13 residues. The germline V gene encodes CDR1 SGHTA and CDR2 FQGNSA. V trimming: 3 bases; J trimming: 7 bases; junction bases outside the gene matches: 2. For the CDR3, the DNA is TGTGCCAGCAGCTTGAGGGACAGTGAAAAACTGTTTTTT. This gives the protein CASSLRDSEKLFF.

This clonotype was counted between two and nine times. The rearrangement uses TRBV12-3 or TRBV12-4 and TRBJ1-5, with D uncertain. The CDR3 is made up of 14 amino acids. Trimming shortened V by 7 bases and J by 4 bases, and 14 bases separated the two germline ends. CDR3 bases: TGTGCCAGCACCGCCCAGGACCTGAATCAGCCCCAGCATTTT. This gives the protein CASTAQDLNQPQHF.